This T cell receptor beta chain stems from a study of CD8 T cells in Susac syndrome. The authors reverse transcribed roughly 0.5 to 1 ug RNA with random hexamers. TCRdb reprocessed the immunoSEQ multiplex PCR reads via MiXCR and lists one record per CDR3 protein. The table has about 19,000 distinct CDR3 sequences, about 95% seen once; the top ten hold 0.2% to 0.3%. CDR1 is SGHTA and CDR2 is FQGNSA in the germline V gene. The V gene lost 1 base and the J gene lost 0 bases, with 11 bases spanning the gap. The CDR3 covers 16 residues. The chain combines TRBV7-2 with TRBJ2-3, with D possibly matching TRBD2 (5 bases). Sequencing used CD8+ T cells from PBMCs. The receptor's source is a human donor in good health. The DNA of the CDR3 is TGTGCCAGCAGCTTAGTAGGAAGGACTAGCACAGATACGCAGTATTTT. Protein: CASSLVGRTSTDTQYF.